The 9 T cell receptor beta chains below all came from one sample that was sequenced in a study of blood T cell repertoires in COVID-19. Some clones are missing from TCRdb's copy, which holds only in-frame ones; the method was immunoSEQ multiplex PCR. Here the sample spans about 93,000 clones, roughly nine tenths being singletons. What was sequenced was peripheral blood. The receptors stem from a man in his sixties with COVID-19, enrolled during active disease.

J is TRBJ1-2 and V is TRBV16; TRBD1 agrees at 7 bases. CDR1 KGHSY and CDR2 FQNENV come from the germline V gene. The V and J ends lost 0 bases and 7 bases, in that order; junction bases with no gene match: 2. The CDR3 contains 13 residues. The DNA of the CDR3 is TGTGCCAGCAGCCAATCGAACAGGGGTGGCTACACCTTC. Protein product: CASSQSNRGGYTF. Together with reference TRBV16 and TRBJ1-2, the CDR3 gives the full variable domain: GEEVAQTPKHLVRGEGQKAKLYCAPIKGHSYVFWYQQVLKNEFKFLISFQNENVFDETGMPKERFSAKCLPNSPCSLEIQATKLEDSAVYFCASSQSNRGGYTFGSGTRLTVV.

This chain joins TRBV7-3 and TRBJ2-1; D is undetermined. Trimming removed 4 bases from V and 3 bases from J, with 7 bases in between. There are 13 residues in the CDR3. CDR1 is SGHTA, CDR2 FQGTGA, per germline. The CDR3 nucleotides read TGTGCCAGCAGCTCCAACAGCTACAATGAGCAGTTCTTC. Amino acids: CASSSNSYNEQFF.

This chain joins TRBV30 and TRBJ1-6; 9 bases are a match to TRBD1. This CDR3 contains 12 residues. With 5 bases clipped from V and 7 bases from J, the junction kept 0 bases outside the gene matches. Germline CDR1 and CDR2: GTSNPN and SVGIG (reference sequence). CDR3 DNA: TGTGCCTGGGGGACAGGGAATTCACCCCTCCACTTT. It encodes CAWGTGNSPLHF. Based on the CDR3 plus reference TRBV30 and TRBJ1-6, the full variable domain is SQTIHQWPATLVQPVGSPLSLECTVEGTSNPNLYWYRQAAGRGLQLLFYSVGIGQISSEVPQNLSASRPQDRQFILSSKKLLLSDSGFYLCAWGTGNSPLHFGNGTRLTVT.

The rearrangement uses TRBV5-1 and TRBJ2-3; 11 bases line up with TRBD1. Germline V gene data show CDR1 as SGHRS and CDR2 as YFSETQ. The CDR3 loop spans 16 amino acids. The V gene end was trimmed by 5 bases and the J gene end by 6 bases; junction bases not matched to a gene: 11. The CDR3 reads CASSFTGQGASDTQYF. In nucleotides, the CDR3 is TGCGCCAGCAGTTTTACCGGACAGGGGGCGTCGGATACGCAGTATTTT.

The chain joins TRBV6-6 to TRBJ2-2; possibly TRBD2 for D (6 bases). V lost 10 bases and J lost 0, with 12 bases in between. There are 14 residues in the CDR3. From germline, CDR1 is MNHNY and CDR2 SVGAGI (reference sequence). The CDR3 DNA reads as TGTGCCACTCTCCCGGGGGCGAACACCGGGGAGCTGTTTTTT. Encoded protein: CATLPGANTGELFF.

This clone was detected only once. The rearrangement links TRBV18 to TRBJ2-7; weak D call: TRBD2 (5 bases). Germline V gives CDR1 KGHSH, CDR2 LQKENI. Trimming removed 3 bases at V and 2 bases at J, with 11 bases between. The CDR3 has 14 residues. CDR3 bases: TGTGCCAGCTCACCGCAGACGGGGACCTACGAGCAGTACTTC. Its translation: CASSPQTGTYEQYF.

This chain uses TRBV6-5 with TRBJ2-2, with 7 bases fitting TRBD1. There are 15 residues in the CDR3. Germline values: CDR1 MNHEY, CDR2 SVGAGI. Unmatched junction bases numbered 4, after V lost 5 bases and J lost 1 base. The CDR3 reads CASSTGQVNTGELFF. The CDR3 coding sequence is TGTGCCAGCAGTACCGGACAGGTGAACACCGGGGAGCTGTTTTTT.

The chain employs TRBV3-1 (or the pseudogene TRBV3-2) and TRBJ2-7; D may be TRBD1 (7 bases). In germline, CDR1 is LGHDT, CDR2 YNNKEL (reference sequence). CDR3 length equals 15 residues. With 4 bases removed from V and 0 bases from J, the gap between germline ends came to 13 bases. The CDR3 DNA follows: TGTGCCAGCAGCCCCTTCCAGGGGGGCTCCTACGAGCAGTACTTC. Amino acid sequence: CASSPFQGGSYEQYF.

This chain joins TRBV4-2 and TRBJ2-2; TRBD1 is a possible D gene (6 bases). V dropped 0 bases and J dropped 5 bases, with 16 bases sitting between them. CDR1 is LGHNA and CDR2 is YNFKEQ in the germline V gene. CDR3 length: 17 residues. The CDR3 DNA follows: TGTGCCAGCAGCCAAGATGGGGCCAGGGGAGATACCGGGGAGCTGTTTTTT. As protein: CASSQDGARGDTGELFF.